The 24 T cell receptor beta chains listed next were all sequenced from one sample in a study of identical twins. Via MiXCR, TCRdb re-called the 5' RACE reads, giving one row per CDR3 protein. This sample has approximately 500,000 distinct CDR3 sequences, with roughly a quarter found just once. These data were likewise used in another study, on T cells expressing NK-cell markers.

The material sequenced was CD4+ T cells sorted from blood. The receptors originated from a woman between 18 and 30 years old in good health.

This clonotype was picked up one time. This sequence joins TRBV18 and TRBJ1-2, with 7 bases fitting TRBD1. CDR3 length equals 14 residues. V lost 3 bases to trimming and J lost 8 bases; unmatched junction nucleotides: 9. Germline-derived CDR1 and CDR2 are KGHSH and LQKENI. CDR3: CASSPRTGAAGYTF. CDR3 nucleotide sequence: TGTGCCAGCTCACCGAGAACAGGGGCTGCGGGCTACACCTTC.

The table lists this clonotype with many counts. The CDR3 reads CSARPPGQNNEQFF. CDR3 DNA: TGCAGTGCCCGCCCTCCGGGACAAAACAATGAGCAGTTCTTC. This chain links TRBV20-1 with TRBJ2-1; TRBD1 might be the D (6 bases). CDR1 is DFQATT and CDR2 is SNEGSKA in the germline V gene (reference sequence). Trimming left V 6 bases short and J 5 bases short, with 17 bases between. The CDR3 is made up of 14 amino acids.

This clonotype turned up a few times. Written as DNA, the CDR3 is TGCGCCAGCAGCTTGGACTTCCAAGCGGGAGCTAACGAGCAGTACTTC. It encodes CASSLDFQAGANEQYF. The V call is TRBV5-1, the J call TRBJ2-7; 8 bases line up with TRBD2. Trimming took 0 bases from V and 5 from J; bases not matched to a gene: 10. Per the germline V gene, CDR1 is SGHRS and CDR2 is YFSETQ. This CDR3 region has 16 residues.

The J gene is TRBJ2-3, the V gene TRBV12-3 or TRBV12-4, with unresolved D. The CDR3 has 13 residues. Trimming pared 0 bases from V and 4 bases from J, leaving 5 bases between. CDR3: CASSLAPPDTQYF. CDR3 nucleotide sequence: TGTGCCAGCAGTTTAGCTCCCCCAGATACGCAGTATTTT.

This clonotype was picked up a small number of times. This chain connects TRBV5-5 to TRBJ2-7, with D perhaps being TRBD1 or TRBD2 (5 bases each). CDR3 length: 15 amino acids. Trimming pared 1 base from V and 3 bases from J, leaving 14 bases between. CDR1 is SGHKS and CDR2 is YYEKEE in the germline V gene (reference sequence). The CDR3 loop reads CASSLTTGTFYEQYF. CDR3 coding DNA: TGTGCCAGCAGCTTGACGACGGGGACCTTCTACGAGCAGTACTTC. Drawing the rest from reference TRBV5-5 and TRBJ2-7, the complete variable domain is DAGVTQSPTHLIKTRGQQVTLRCSPISGHKSVSWYQQVLGQGPQFIFQYYEKEERGRGNFPDRFSARQFPNYSSELNVNALLLGDSALYLCASSLTTGTFYEQYFGPGTRLTVT.

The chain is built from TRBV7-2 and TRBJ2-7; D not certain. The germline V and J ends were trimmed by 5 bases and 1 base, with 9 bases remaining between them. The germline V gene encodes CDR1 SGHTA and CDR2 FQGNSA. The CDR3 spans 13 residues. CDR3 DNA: TGTGCCAGCAGCATGAGCAGGTCCTACGAGCAGTACTTC. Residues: CASSMSRSYEQYF.

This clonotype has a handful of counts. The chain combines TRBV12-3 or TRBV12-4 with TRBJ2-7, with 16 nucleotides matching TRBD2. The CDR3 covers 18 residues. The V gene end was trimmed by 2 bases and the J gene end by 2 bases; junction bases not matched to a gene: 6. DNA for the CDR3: TGTGCCAGCAGTTTACGCCAGGGACTAGCGGGAGGGCCCTACGAGCAGTACTTC. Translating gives CASSLRQGLAGGPYEQYF.

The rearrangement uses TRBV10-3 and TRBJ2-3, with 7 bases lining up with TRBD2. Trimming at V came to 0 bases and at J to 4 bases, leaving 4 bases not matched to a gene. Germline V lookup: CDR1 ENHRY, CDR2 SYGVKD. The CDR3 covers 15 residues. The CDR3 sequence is CAISESGGGSDTQYF. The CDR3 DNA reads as TGTGCCATCAGTGAGTCGGGCGGGGGTTCAGATACGCAGTATTTT.

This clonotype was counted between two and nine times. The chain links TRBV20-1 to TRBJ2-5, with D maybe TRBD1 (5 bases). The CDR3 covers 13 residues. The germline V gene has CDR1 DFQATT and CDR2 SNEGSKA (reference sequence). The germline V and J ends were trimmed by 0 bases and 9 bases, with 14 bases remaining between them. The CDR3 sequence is CSAREHIQGAQYF. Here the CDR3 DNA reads TGCAGTGCTAGAGAGCACATCCAAGGGGCCCAGTACTTC.

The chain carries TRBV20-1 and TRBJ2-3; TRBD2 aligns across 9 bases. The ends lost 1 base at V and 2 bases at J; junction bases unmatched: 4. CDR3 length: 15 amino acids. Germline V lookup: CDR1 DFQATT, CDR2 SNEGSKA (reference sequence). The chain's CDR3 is CSARGLAVFTDTQYF. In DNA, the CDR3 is TGCAGTGCTAGAGGACTAGCGGTTTTCACAGATACGCAGTATTTT.

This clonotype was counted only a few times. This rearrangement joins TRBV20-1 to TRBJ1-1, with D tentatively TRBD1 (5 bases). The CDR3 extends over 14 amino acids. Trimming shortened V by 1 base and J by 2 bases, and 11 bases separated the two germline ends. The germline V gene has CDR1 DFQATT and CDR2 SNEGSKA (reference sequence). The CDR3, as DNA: TGCAGTGCTAGAGTCGGACACCCTAACACTGAAGCTTTCTTT. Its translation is CSARVGHPNTEAFF.

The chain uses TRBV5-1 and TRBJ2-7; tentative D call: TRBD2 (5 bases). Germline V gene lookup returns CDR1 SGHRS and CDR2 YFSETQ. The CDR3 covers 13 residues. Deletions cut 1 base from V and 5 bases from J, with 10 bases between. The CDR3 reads CASSLRGNHEQYF. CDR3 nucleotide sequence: TGCGCCAGCAGCTTGCGGGGAAATCACGAGCAGTACTTC.

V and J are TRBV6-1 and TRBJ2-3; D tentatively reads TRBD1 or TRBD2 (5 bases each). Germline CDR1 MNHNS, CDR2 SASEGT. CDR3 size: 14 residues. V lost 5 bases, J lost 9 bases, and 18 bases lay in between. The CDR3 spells CASSTVGPGLTQYF. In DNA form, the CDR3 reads TGTGCCAGCAGTACCGTCGGACCGGGGCTAACGCAGTATTTT.

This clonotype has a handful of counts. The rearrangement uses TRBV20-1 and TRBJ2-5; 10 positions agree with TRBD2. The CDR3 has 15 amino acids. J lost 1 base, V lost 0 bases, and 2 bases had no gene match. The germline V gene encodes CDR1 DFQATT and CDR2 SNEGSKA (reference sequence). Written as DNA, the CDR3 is TGCAGTGCTAGAGATAGCGGGGGGACCCAAGAGACCCAGTACTTC. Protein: CSARDSGGTQETQYF.

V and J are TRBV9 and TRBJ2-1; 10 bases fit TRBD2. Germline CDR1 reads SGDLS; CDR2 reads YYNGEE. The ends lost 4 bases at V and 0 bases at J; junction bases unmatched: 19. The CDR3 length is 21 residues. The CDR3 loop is CASSRRKIAGGRRSSYNEQFF. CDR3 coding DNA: TGTGCCAGCAGCCGGAGGAAAATAGCGGGAGGTCGACGGAGCTCCTACAATGAGCAGTTCTTC.

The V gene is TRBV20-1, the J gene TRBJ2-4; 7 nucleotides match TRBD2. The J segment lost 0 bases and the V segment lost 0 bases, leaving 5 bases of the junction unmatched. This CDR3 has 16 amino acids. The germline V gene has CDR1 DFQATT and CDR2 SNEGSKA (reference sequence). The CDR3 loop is CSARDPAGLAKNIQYF. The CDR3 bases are TGCAGTGCTAGAGACCCAGCGGGGCTAGCCAAAAACATTCAGTACTTC.

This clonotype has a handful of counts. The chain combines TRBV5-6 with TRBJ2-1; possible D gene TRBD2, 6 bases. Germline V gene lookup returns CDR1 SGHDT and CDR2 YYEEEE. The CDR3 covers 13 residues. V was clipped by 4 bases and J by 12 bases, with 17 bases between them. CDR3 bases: TGTGCCAGCAGCCATGACCTAGCGATCATGCAGTTCTTC. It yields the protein CASSHDLAIMQFF.

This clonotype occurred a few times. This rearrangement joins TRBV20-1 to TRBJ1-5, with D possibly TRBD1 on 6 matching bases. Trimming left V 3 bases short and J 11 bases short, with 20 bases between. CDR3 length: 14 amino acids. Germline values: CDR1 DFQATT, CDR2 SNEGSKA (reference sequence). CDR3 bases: TGCAGTGCTAGGGGGCAGGGGTCCCCATTGTCCCAGCATTTT. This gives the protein CSARGQGSPLSQHF.

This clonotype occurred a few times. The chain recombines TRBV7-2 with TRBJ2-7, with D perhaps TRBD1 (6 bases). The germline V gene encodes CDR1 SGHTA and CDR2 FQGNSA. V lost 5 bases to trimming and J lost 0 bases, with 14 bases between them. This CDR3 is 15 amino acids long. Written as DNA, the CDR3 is TGTGCCAGCAGCCCCCAGGGACACCCCTCCTACGAGCAGTACTTC. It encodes CASSPQGHPSYEQYF.

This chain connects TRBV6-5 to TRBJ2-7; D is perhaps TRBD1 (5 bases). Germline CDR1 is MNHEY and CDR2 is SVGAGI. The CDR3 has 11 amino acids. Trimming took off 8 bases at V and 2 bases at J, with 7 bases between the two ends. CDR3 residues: CASQDTYEQYF. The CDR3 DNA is TGTGCCAGCCAGGACACCTACGAGCAGTACTTC.

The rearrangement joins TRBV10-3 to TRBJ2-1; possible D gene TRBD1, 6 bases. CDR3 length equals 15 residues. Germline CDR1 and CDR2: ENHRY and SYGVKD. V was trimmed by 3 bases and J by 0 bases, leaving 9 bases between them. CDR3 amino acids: CAISDRGGSYNEQFF. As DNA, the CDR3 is TGTGCCATCAGTGACAGGGGTGGCTCCTACAATGAGCAGTTCTTC.

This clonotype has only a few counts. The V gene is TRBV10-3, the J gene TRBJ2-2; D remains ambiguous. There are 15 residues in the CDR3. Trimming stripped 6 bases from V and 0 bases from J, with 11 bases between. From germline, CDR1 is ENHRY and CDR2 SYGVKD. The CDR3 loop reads CAISALGSNTGELFF. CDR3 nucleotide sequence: TGTGCCATCAGCGCCTTGGGGTCGAACACCGGGGAGCTGTTTTTT.

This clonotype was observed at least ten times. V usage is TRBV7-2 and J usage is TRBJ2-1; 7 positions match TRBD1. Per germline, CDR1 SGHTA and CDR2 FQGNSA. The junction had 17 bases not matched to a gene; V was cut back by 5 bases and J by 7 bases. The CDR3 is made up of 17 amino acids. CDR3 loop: CASSAYISGTVVNEQFF. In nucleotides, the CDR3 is TGTGCCAGCAGCGCTTATATCTCCGGGACAGTTGTTAATGAGCAGTTCTTC.

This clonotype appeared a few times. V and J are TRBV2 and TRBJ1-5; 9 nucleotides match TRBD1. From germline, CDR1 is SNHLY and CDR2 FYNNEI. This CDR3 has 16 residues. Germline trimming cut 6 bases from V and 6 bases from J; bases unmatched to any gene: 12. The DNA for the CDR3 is TGTGCCAGCAGCCCGGGACAGGGCCTATCGGTTCAGCCCCAGCATTTT. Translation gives CASSPGQGLSVQPQHF. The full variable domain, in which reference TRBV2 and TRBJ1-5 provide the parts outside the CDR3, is EPEVTQTPSHQVTQMGQEVILRCVPISNHLYFYWYRQILGQKVEFLVSFYNNEISEKSEIFDDQFSVERPDGSNFTLKIRSTKLEDSAMYFCASSPGQGLSVQPQHFGDGTRLSIL.